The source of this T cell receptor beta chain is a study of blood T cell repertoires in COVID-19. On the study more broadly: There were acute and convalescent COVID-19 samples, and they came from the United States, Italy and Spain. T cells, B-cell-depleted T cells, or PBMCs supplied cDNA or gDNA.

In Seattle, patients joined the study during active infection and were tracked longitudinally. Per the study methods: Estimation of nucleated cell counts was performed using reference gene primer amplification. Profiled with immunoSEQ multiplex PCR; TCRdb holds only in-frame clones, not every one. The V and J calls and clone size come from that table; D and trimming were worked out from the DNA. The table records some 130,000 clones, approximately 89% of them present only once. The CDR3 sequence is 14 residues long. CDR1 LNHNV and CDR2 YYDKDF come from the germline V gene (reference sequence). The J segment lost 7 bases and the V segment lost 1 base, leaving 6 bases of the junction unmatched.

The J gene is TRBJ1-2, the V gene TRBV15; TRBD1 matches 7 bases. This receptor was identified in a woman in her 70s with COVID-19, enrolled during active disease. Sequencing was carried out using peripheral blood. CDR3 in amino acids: CATSRVGTVSGYTF. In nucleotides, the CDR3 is TGTGCCACCAGCAGAGTGGGGACAGTAAGTGGCTACACCTTC. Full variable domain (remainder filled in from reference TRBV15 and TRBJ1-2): DAMVIQNPRYQVTQFGKPVTLSCSQTLNHNVMYWYQQKSSQAPKLLFHYYDKDFNNEADTPDNFQSRRPNTSFCFLDIRSPGLGDTAMYLCATSRVGTVSGYTFGSGTRLTVV.